The TCR beta chain described here comes from a study of shared clonotypes between healthy human individuals. The naive CD8 fraction comprised CD45RO-negative cells positively selected for CCR7 and excluded terminally differentiated effector memory CD45RA+ cells. Donors were Caucasian adults residing in Nashville, Tennessee, USA. General study results and limits: Sample collection involved blood only; tissue repertoires are likely different.

V was trimmed by 4 bases and J by 0 bases, leaving 15 bases between them. In germline, CDR1 is LNHDA, CDR2 SQIVND (reference sequence). The CDR3 extends over 17 amino acids. Profiled with immunoSEQ multiplex PCR; TCRdb holds only in-frame clones, not every one. There are millions of clones in the sample; about 95% occur only once, and roughly 1% lies in the top ten. Turning to this clone: The antigen remains unidentified.

The sample consisted of naive CD8+ T cells sorted from blood. The rearrangement links TRBV19 to TRBJ1-4; D unresolved. This sequence was found in a man between 18 and 29 years old in good health. The CDR3 reads CASSTTVGSPTNEKLFF. The CDR3 DNA is TGTGCCAGTAGTACCACCGTGGGCTCACCAACTAATGAAAAACTGTTTTTT. Filled out from reference TRBV19 and TRBJ1-4, the complete variable domain reads DGGITQSPKYLFRKEGQNVTLSCEQNLNHDAMYWYRQDPGQGLRLIYYSQIVNDFQKGDIAEGYSVSREKKESFPLTVTSAQKNPTAFYLCASSTTVGSPTNEKLFFGSGTQLSVL.